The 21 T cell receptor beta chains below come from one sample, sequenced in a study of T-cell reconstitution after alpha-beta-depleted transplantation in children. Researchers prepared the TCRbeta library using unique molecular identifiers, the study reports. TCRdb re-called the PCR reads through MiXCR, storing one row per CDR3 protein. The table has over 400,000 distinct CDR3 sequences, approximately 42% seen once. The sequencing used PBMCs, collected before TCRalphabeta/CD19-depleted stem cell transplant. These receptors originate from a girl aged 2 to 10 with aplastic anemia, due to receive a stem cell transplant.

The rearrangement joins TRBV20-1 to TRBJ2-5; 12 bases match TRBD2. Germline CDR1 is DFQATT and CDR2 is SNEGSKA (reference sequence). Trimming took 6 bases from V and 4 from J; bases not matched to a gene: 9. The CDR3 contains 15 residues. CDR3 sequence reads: CSAARLAGGLETQYF. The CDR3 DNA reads TGCAGTGCCGCCAGGCTAGCGGGAGGGTTAGAGACCCAGTACTTC.

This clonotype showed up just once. The CDR3 region has the DNA TGCAGTGCTCCAGACTTTGTTCTAGCGGAGGACCGAAATCCGAGGACCTATTTTTACGAGCAGTACTTC. This sequence encodes CSAPDFVLAEDRNPRTYFYEQYF. The chain links TRBV20-1 to TRBJ2-7, with 7 bases matching TRBD2. Trimming removed 5 bases from V and 4 bases from J; junction bases left unmatched: 38. The CDR3 extends over 23 amino acids. Per germline, CDR1 DFQATT and CDR2 SNEGSKA (reference sequence).

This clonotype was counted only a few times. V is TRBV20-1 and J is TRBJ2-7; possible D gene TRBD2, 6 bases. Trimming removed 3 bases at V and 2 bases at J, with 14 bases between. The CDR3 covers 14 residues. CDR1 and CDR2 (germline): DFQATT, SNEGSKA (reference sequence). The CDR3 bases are TGCAGTGCTAGTGGCACTAGCAAAGCCTACGAGCAGTACTTC. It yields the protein CSASGTSKAYEQYF.

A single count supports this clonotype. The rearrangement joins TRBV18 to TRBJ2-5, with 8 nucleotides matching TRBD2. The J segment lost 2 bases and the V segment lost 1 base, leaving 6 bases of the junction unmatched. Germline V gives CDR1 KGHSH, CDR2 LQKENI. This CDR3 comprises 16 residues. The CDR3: CASSPRIAGTQETQYF. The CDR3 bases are TGTGCCAGCTCACCACGGATAGCGGGGACACAAGAGACCCAGTACTTC.

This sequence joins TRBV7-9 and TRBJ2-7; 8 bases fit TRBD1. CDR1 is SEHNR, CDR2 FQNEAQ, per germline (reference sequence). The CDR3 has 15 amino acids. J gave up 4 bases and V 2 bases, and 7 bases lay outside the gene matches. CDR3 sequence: CASSLPQGAGYEQYF. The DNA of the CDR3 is TGTGCCAGCAGCTTACCGCAGGGGGCCGGGTACGAGCAGTACTTC.

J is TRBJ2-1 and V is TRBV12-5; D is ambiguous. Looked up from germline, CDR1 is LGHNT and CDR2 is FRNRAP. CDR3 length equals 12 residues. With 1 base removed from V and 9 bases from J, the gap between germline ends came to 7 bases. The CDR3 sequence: CASGLGHGEQFF. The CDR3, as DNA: TGTGCTAGTGGTTTGGGCCATGGTGAGCAGTTCTTC.

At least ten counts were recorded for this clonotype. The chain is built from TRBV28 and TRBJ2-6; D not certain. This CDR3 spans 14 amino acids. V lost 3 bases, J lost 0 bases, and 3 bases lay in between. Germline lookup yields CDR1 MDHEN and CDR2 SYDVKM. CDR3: CASSFFSGANVLTF. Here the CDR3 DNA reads TGTGCCAGCAGTTTTTTCTCTGGGGCCAACGTCCTGACTTTC.

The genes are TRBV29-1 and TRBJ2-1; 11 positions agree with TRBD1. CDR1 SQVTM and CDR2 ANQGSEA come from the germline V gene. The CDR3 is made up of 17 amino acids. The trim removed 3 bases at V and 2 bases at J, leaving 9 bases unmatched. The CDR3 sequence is CSVDLIRTGGTYNEQFF. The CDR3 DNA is TGCAGCGTTGACCTAATTCGGACAGGGGGCACCTACAATGAGCAGTTCTTC.

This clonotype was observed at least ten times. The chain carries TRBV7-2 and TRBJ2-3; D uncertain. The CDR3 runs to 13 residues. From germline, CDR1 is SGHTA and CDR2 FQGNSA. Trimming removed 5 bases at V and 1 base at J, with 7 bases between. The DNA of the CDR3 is TGTGCCAGCAGCCGGAAGGGCACAGATACGCAGTATTTT. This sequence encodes CASSRKGTDTQYF.

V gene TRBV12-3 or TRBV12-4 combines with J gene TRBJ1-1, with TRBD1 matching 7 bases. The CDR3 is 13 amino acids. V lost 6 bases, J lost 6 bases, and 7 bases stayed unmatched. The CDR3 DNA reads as TGTGCCAGCAGGCTAGCAGGGGGATCTGAAGCTTTCTTT. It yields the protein CASRLAGGSEAFF.

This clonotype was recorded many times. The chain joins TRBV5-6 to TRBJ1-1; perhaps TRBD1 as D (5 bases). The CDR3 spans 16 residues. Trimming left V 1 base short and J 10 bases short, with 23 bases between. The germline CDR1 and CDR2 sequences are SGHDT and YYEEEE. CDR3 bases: TGTGCCAGCAGCTTGTGGGGGATACAGAAGAACAGTGCAGCTTTCTTT. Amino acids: CASSLWGIQKNSAAFF. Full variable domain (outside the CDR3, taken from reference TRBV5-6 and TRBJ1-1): DAGVTQSPTHLIKTRGQQVTLRCSPKSGHDTVSWYQQALGQGPQFIFQYYEEEERQRGNFPDRFSGHQFPNYSSELNVNALLLGDSALYLCASSLWGIQKNSAAFFGQGTRLTVV.

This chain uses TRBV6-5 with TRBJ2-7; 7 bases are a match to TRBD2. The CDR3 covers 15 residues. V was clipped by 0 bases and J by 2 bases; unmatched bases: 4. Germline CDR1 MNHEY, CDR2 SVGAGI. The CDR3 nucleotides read TGTGCCAGCAGTTACTCGGCCGGGGGGACCTACGAGCAGTACTTC. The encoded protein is CASSYSAGGTYEQYF.

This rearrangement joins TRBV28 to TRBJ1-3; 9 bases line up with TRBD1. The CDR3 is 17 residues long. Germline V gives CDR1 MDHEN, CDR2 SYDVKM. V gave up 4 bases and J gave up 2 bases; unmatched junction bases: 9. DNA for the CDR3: TGTGCCAGCAGTTCGGACAGGGGTAAATTGGCTGGAAACACCATATATTTT. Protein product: CASSSDRGKLAGNTIYF.

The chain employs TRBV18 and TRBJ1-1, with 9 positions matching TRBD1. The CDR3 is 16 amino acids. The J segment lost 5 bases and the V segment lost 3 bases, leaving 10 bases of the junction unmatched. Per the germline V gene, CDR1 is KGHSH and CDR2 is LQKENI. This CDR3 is CASSPSQGARGTEAFF. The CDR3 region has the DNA TGTGCCAGCTCACCCTCACAGGGGGCTAGGGGGACTGAAGCTTTCTTT.

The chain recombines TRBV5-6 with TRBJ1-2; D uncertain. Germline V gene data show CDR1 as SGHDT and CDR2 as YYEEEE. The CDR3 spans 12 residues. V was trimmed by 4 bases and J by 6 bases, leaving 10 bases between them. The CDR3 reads CASSPLMDGYTF. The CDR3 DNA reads TGTGCCAGCAGCCCATTAATGGATGGCTACACCTTC. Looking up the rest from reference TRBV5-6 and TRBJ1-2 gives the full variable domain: DAGVTQSPTHLIKTRGQQVTLRCSPKSGHDTVSWYQQALGQGPQFIFQYYEEEERQRGNFPDRFSGHQFPNYSSELNVNALLLGDSALYLCASSPLMDGYTFGSGTRLTVV.

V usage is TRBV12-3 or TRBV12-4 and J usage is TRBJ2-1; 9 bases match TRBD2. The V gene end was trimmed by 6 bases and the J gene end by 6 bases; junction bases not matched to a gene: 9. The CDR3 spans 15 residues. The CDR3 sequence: CASRAPGTSSNEQFF. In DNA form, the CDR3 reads TGTGCCAGCAGGGCCCCCGGGACTAGCTCCAATGAGCAGTTCTTC.

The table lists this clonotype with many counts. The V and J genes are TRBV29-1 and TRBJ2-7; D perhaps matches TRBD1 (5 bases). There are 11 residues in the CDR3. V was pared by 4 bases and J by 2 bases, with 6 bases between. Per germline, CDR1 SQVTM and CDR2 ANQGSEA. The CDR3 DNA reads TGCAGCGTTGGACAGACCTACGAGCAGTACTTC. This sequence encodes CSVGQTYEQYF.

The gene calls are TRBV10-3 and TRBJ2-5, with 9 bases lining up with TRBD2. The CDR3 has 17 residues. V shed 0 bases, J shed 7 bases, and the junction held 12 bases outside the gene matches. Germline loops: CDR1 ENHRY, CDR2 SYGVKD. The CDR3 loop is CAISESAGLAGPGTQYF. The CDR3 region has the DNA TGTGCCATCAGTGAGTCAGCGGGGCTAGCGGGGCCCGGGACCCAGTACTTC.

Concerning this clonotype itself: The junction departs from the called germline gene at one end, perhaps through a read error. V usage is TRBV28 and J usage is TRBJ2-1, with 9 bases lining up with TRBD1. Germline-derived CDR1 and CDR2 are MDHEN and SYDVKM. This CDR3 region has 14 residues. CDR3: CASSWTGAGNEQLF. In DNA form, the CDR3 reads TGTGCCAGCAGTTGGACAGGGGCAGGCAATGAGCAGTTATTC.

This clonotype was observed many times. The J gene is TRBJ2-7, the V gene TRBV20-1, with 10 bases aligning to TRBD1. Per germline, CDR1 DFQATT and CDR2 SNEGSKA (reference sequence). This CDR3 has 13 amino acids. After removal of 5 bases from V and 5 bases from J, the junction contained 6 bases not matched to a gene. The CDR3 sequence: CSAGTGALHEQYF. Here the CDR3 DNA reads TGCAGTGCTGGGACAGGGGCCCTCCACGAGCAGTACTTC.

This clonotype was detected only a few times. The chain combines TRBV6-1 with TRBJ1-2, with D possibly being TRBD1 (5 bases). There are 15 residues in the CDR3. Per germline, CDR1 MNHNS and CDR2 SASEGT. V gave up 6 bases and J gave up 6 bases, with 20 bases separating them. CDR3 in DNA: TGTGCCAGCAGCCCGCCCCGCGGGACGTTCGATGGCTACACCTTC. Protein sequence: CASSPPRGTFDGYTF.